Listed here is a single T cell receptor beta chain. This clone was seen just once. This clone's antigen is unknown. No clone much larger than this one lies a single base away; base qualities are absent. This entry belongs to a study of graft-versus-host responses after intestinal transplantation (dated by TCRdb to about 2021). With regard to the full study: The transplants that recipients got were multivisceral, liver-intestinal, or isolated intestinal. Anti-thymocyte globulin induction was given to all recipients, followed by maintenance tacrolimus and steroids for 2 to 3 years. Graft-versus-host and host-versus-graft alloreactive T cell clones were tracked in the graft, circulation and bone marrow after intestinal transplantation using bulk TCR-beta CDR3 sequencing. To identify alloreactive clones, pre-transplant mixed lymphocyte reaction products were sequenced and then compared with unstimulated pre-transplant donor and recipient T cells. A cohort of about two dozen intestinal transplant recipients, including one retransplant, was enrolled, and a few patients lacking pretransplant specimens were excluded. Donor T cell macrochimerism was defined as a peak of at least 4% donor T cells among recipient peripheral blood mononuclear cells. Samples from a few later patients were sequenced in-house on an Illumina MiSeq with MiXCR processing rather than by the commercial service. The paper's findings and limits, for the study overall: The conclusions were limited by the relatively low number and heterogeneity of the intestinal transplant patients. GvH clones were detected in recipient bone marrow, and some of these GvH clones were observed earlier in ileal mucosa or blood, consistent with an intestinal mucosal origin. In the allografts of patients with donor T cell macrochimerism, GvH to HvG T cell clonal ratios were high. Peak levels of circulating GvH clones were associated with declines in HvG clones early after transplant.

The library came from the immunoSEQ multiplex PCR assay. For most patients, genomic DNA was isolated using the Qiagen DNeasy Blood and Tissue Kit and was shipped frozen to Adaptive Biotechnologies for TCR sequencing. For most patients, genomic DNA was subjected to high-throughput TCR-beta CDR3 sequencing by Adaptive Biotechnologies. Under the source paper's analysis protocol: TCR sequencing data for approximately 17 patients were retrieved from Adaptive's ImmunoSEQ software; a few other patients were processed with MiXCR and VDJtools. To correct CD4 versus CD8 sorting errors, sequences present in both subsets at a frequency ratio below 5:1 were removed. CDR3 nucleotide sequences shared between donor and recipient were removed because their origin could not be assigned. To count as alloreactive, a clone needed at least 2-fold expansion over unstimulated cells and a minimum CFSE-low frequency of 0.002% (template counts) or 0.001% (read counts). A clone was considered mappable if detected in the sequenced pre-transplant spleen, lymph node, or MLR CFSE-low populations of the donor or recipient. Cumulative frequency of alloreactive clones was calculated as a percentage of all sequences weighted by copy number. As stored in TCRdb, this immuneACCESS dataset retains in-frame rearrangements with V and J assigned. A fraction of the clones does not appear; measured against another copy, unresolved V genes explain less than half of the discrepancy, and the remainder lacks a known reason. That table supplies the V and J calls and clone size; D and trimming were determined from the DNA. The sample table holds fewer than 150,000 clones, of which around 90% were seen once. The top ten hold over 0.15% of the sample.

The time point label, read with the paper, signifies: cells obtained before transplantation from donor or recipient. CD3+CD4+ and CD3+CD8+ populations were FACS-sorted from unstimulated pre-transplant donor and recipient cells taken from spleen or lymph nodes. V is shortened by 2 bases, J by 9 bases, and the region joining them spans 8 bases. From the cysteine through the phenylalanine, the CDR3 covers 12 amino acids. Of the read, only the CDR3 DNA is kept; its 36 bases are in frame from base 1. The germline V gene (reference sequence) provides CDR1 MNHNY and CDR2 SVGAGI. In this chain, TRBV6-6 is recombined with TRBJ2-1, with the D gene uncertain. The receptor's source is a human donor who received an intestinal transplant. This specimen was unstimulated CD4+ T cells sorted from spleen or lymph node cells, taken before intestinal transplant. The CDR3 reads as follows: CASSYGEFEQFF. At the DNA level, the sequence is TGTGCCAGCAGTTACGGAGAGTTTGAGCAGTTCTTC.